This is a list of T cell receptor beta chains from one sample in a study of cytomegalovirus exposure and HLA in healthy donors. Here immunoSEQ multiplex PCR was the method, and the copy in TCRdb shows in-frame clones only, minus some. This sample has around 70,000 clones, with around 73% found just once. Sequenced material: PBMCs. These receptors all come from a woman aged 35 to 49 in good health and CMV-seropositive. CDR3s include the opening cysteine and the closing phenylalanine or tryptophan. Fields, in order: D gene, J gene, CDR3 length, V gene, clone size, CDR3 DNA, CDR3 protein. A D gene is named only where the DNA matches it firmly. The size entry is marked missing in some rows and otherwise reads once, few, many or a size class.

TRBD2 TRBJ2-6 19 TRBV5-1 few TGCGCCAGCAGCCCCCGGCCGGGGACTATAAGCTCTGGGGCCAACGTCCTGACTTTC CASSPRPGTISSGANVLTF
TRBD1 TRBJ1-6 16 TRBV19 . TGTGCCAGTAGTATAGGACTGACAGGGGGTAATTCACCCCTCCACTTT CASSIGLTGGNSPLHF
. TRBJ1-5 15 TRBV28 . TGTGCCAGCAGTCCCCCGGTGGTGGGCAATCAGCCCCAGCATTTT CASSPPVVGNQPQHF
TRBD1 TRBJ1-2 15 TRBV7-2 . TGTGCCAGCAGCCCGGACAGGGATATTAACTATGGCTACACCTTC CASSPDRDINYGYTF
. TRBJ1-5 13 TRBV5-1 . TGCGCCAGCAGCTTGGCGGAGAATCAGCCCCAGCATTTT CASSLAENQPQHF
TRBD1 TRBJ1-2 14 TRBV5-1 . TGCGCCAGCAGCGCCTACCAGGGGGACTATGGCTACACCTTC CASSAYQGDYGYTF
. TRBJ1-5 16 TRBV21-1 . TGTGCCAGCAGCAAAGCGCTTTGGCCCCGAAATCAGCCCCAGCATTTT CASSKALWPRNQPQHF
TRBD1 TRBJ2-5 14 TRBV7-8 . TGTGCCAGTATCACGGGGACAGTCCAAGAGACCCAGTACTTC CASITGTVQETQYF
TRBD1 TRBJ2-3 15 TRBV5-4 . TGTGCCAGCAGCTACGGACAGGGACGCACAGATACGCAGTATTTT CASSYGQGRTDTQYF
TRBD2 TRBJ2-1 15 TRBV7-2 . TGTGCCAGCAGCTTAGGGGCGGGGGCCTACAATGAGCAGTTCTTC CASSLGAGAYNEQFF
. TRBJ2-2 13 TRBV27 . TGTGCCAGCAGTTCGGCGAACACCGGGGAGCTGTTTTTT CASSSANTGELFF
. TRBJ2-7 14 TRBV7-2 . TGTGCCAGCAGCCCCTCGGGGTACTCCTACGAGCAGTACTTC CASSPSGYSYEQYF
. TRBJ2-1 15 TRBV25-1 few TGTGCCAGCAGTGTTGCAGTCAATTCCTACAATGAGCAGTTCTTC CASSVAVNSYNEQFF
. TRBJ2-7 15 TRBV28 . TGTGCCAGCAGCCGGGGGTCGGGGTCCCCCTACGAGCAGTACTTC CASSRGSGSPYEQYF
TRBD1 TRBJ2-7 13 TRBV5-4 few TGTGCCAGCAGCCCGGACAGGGGCCACGAGCAGTACTTC CASSPDRGHEQYF
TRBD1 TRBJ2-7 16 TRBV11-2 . TGTGCCAGCAGCCGCCGGACAGGGGGCACCTCCTACGAGCAGTACTTC CASSRRTGGTSYEQYF
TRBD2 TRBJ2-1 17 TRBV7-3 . TGTGCCAGTAGCCCGCAGGGGGTGGTAGCGGGGGACAATGAGCAGTTCTTC CASSPQGVVAGDNEQFF
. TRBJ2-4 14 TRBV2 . TGTGCCAGCTCTGACAGTCTAGCCAAAAACATTCAGTACTTC CASSDSLAKNIQYF
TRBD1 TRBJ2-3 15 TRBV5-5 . TGTGCCAGCAGCTTTCGACAGGGGACCCCAGATACGCAGTATTTT CASSFRQGTPDTQYF
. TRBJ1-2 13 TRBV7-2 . TGTGCCAGCAGCAGGACGGGAAACTATGGCTACACCTTC CASSRTGNYGYTF
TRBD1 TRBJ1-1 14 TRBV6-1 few TGTGCCAGCAGTGCTTTGTCAGGGGGCACTGAAGCTTTCTTT CASSALSGGTEAFF
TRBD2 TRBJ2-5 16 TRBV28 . TGTGCCAGCAGTTTATTGGCGGGGGGCCTCCATCAGACCCAGTACTTC CASSLLAGGLHQTQYF
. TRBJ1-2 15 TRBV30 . TGTGCCTGGAGCCTGGGGCCGAGTTCGAACTATGGCTACACCTTC CAWSLGPSSNYGYTF
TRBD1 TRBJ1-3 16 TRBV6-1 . TGTGCCAGCAGTGAGGGGACAGGGGGCTCTGGAAACACCATATATTTT CASSEGTGGSGNTIYF
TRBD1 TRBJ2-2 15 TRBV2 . TGTGCCAGCAGTGAAGCGGTTGGAGGACAGGGGCAGCTGTTTTTT CASSEAVGGQGQLFF
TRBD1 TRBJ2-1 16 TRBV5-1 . TGCGCCAGCAGCCCAGGGGACAGGGGCCTTCATGAGGAGCAGTTCTTC CASSPGDRGLHEEQFF